The 25 T cell receptor beta chains reported below all come from one sample, sequenced in a study of T cell repertoires in cytomegalovirus infection. TCRdb re-analysed the reads in MiXCR, keeping a single row per CDR3 protein. The data contain more than 85,000 distinct CDR3 sequences, approximately 15% of them singletons. The sequenced material came from PBMCs. These receptors came from a human donor in good health (CMV status not recorded). Some clones in this sample may be carry-over from other donors' samples.

This clonotype has ten or more counts. The chain links TRBV7-2 to TRBJ1-1, with TRBD1 as a possible D gene (5 bases). V gave up 3 bases and J gave up 1 base, with 12 bases separating them. The CDR3 has 15 residues. Germline-derived CDR1 and CDR2 are SGHTA and FQGNSA. Written as DNA, the CDR3 is TGTGCCAGCAGCTTGCAGGGTCTCCAGAACACTGAAGCTTTCTTT. Its translation: CASSLQGLQNTEAFF.

There are many counts of this clonotype. The chain joins TRBV7-2 to TRBJ2-7; the D is unclear. CDR3 length: 14 amino acids. Germline loops: CDR1 SGHTA, CDR2 FQGNSA. With 0 bases removed from V and 0 bases from J, the gap between germline ends came to 6 bases. The CDR3 reads CASSLAGISYEQYF. CDR3 in DNA: TGTGCCAGCAGCTTAGCGGGAATCTCCTACGAGCAGTACTTC.

A remark on this clonotype: This may be a read error, as it is one base from a much larger clone. J is TRBJ1-2 and V is TRBV28; 8 bases agree with TRBD1. The ends lost 3 bases at V and 10 bases at J; junction bases unmatched: 7. Germline V gives CDR1 MDHEN, CDR2 SYDVKM. The CDR3 is 13 residues long. CDR3 DNA: TGTGCCAGCAGTTTGGACAGGGCTCTGGACTACACCTTC. Residues: CASSLDRALDYTF.

The J gene is TRBJ2-7, the V gene TRBV2; a possible D gene is TRBD1 (6 bases). The ends were cut back, 7 bases at V and 0 bases at J, with 16 bases in the middle. Germline V CDR1 and CDR2: SNHLY, FYNNEI. The CDR3 covers 15 residues. CDR3 in DNA: TGTGCCAGCACTAAGGACAGTGTCTTCTCCTACGAGCAGTACTTC. Residues: CASTKDSVFSYEQYF.

In this sample, this clonotype turned up many times. The rearrangement joins TRBV28 to TRBJ2-7, with 7 bases lining up with TRBD1. V gave up 5 bases and J gave up 5 bases; unmatched junction bases: 6. Germline values: CDR1 MDHEN, CDR2 SYDVKM. CDR3 size: 13 residues. The CDR3 bases are TGTGCCAGCAGTCCCAACAGGGGTGACGAGCAGTACTTC. As protein: CASSPNRGDEQYF.

This clonotype was counted between two and nine times. The rearrangement joins TRBV20-1 to TRBJ2-7; a possible D gene is TRBD2 (6 bases). Between the trimmed V and J ends, which lost 5 bases and 2 bases, there was a span of 16 bases. Germline V gives CDR1 DFQATT, CDR2 SNEGSKA (reference sequence). This CDR3 comprises 14 residues. CDR3 coding DNA: TGCAGTGCTCCCATGGGTTCGGGGGCCTACGAGCAGTACTTC. It translates to CSAPMGSGAYEQYF.

This clonotype occurred a few times. The gene calls are TRBV20-1 and TRBJ1-2; D is ambiguous. The CDR3 sequence is 13 residues long. V was shortened by 3 bases and J by 1 base, with 9 bases between the two germline ends. Germline V gene sequence: CDR1 DFQATT, CDR2 SNEGSKA (reference sequence). The CDR3 sequence is CSASPAFNYGYTF. DNA of the CDR3: TGCAGTGCTAGCCCGGCCTTTAACTATGGCTACACCTTC.

This clonotype was seen repeatedly, ten times or more. The chain uses TRBV7-9 and TRBJ2-7; possible D gene TRBD1, 6 bases. The CDR3 is made up of 14 amino acids. Trimming pared 6 bases from V and 6 bases from J, leaving 18 bases between. Germline lookup yields CDR1 SEHNR and CDR2 FQNEAQ (reference sequence). The chain's CDR3 is CASSSPGEMSEQYF. For the CDR3, the DNA is TGTGCCAGCAGTTCGCCAGGGGAGATGAGCGAGCAGTACTTC.

A word on this clonotype: The conserved final phenylalanine or tryptophan is absent from the CDR3, which likely points to a read error. V is TRBV14 and J is TRBJ2-3; 7 nucleotides align to TRBD1. The CDR3 loop spans 17 amino acids. In germline, CDR1 is SGHDN, CDR2 FVKESK. With 4 bases clipped from V and 0 bases from J, the junction kept 10 bases outside the gene matches. This chain's CDR3 is CASSPRTGLESTDTQYS. The CDR3 DNA is TGTGCCAGCAGCCCCAGGACAGGTTTGGAGAGCACAGATACGCAGTATTCT.

This clonotype was observed at least ten times. The chain links TRBV7-2 to TRBJ1-1; 10 bases map to TRBD1. The CDR3 is 14 residues long. V lost 4 bases to trimming and J lost 6 bases; unmatched junction nucleotides: 5. CDR1 and CDR2 from the germline V gene are SGHTA and FQGNSA. CDR3 sequence: CASSWDRGLPEAFF. DNA of the CDR3: TGTGCCAGCAGCTGGGACAGGGGATTGCCTGAAGCTTTCTTT.

The V gene is TRBV2, the J gene TRBJ2-7; D ambiguous. This CDR3 contains 14 residues. Germline V gene lookup returns CDR1 SNHLY and CDR2 FYNNEI. V lost 7 bases and J 0 bases, leaving 13 bases between the germline ends. CDR3 DNA: TGTGCCAGCAAATTCACAGCGAACTCCTACGAGCAGTACTTC. Translating it yields CASKFTANSYEQYF.

The chain joins TRBV6-8 to TRBJ1-3; D is ambiguous. The V gene's germline CDR1 is MNHGY and CDR2 SAAAGT. Trimming pared 6 bases from V and 8 bases from J, leaving 8 bases between. The CDR3 is 11 residues long. CDR3 sequence (DNA): TGTGCCAGCAGGGCAGATGACACCATATATTTT. Translating gives CASRADDTIYF.

This clonotype was observed a few times. The chain has TRBV20-1 and TRBJ1-6; 7 bases are a match to TRBD1. Trimming at V came to 0 bases and at J to 1 base, leaving 3 bases not matched to a gene. The germline V gene encodes CDR1 DFQATT and CDR2 SNEGSKA (reference sequence). The CDR3 is 16 amino acids. CDR3 region: CSAREGQSSYNSPLHF. The CDR3 DNA follows: TGCAGTGCTAGAGAGGGACAGTCATCCTATAATTCACCCCTCCACTTT.

The V gene is TRBV11-2, the J gene TRBJ2-3, with D perhaps TRBD2 (7 bases). V shed 2 bases and J shed 2 bases, with 17 bases lying between them. CDR3 length: 17 amino acids. Germline loops: CDR1 SGHAT, CDR2 FQNNGV. The CDR3 is CASSLSVQAGATDTQYF. The CDR3 DNA reads TGTGCCAGCAGCTTAAGCGTCCAGGCGGGGGCCACAGATACGCAGTATTTT.

This clonotype was detected ten times or more. J is TRBJ1-2 and V is TRBV29-1; 8 bases agree with TRBD1. With 3 bases clipped from V and 8 bases from J, the junction kept 5 bases outside the gene matches. CDR3 size: 12 residues. Looked up from germline, CDR1 is SQVTM and CDR2 is ANQGSEA. CDR3 bases: TGCAGCGTTGATCACAGGGGGAGCGGCTACACCTTC. It specifies CSVDHRGSGYTF.

This clonotype has a count of ten or more. DNA of the CDR3: TGTGCCAGCAGCTTAGATGAGACCCAGTACTTC. Protein: CASSLDETQYF. V is TRBV7-2 and J is TRBJ2-5; no clear D. The CDR3 length is 11 residues. Looked up from germline, CDR1 is SGHTA and CDR2 is FQGNSA. V was trimmed by 1 base and J by 5 bases, leaving 2 bases between them.

The chain combines TRBV24-1 with TRBJ2-1; possibly TRBD1 for D (5 bases). Germline V CDR1 and CDR2: KGHDR, SFDVKD. Trimming cost V 4 bases and J 7 bases, with 13 bases left between them. There are 14 residues in the CDR3. CDR3 loop: CATSETSGKNEQFF. CDR3 DNA: TGTGCCACCAGTGAAACGTCAGGGAAAAATGAGCAGTTCTTC.

The rearrangement joins TRBV12-3 or TRBV12-4 to TRBJ1-1; tentatively, D is TRBD1 (6 bases). The V end lost 5 bases, the J end lost 4 bases, and 14 bases lay between the germline ends. The CDR3 loop spans 14 amino acids. CDR3 DNA sequence: TGTGCCAGCAGTCCCACAGGGATGGGCACTGAAGCTTTCTTT. It encodes CASSPTGMGTEAFF.

This clonotype was counted between two and nine times. The chain employs TRBV20-1 and TRBJ2-7; 10 nucleotides match TRBD2. Germline V gene data show CDR1 as DFQATT and CDR2 as SNEGSKA (reference sequence). The CDR3 consists of 19 residues. J gave up 5 bases and V 2 bases, and 21 bases lay outside the gene matches. In nucleotides, the CDR3 is TGCAGTGCTAGAAACATCCTAGCGGGGGCCCCCGGGGCCTTGAACGAGCAGTACTTC. It codes for CSARNILAGAPGALNEQYF.

This clonotype was observed many times. The chain carries TRBV7-3 and TRBJ1-2; 8 bases are a match to TRBD1. The CDR3 is made up of 15 amino acids. V was pared by 6 bases and J by 8 bases, with 14 bases of the junction left unmatched. Germline V CDR1 and CDR2: SGHTA, FQGTGA. In nucleotides, the CDR3 is TGTGCCAGCAGTCTATCCGGACAGGGCAGGGGAGGCTACACCTTC. This translates into CASSLSGQGRGGYTF.

The gene calls are TRBV7-9 and TRBJ1-1; 9 bases are a match to TRBD1. With V trimmed by 1 base and J by 5 bases, 8 bases remained unmatched. Per germline, CDR1 SEHNR and CDR2 FQNEAQ (reference sequence). This CDR3 has 16 residues. CDR3 region: CASSLGMDRGGTEAFF. CDR3 DNA sequence: TGTGCCAGCAGCTTAGGCATGGACAGGGGAGGTACTGAAGCTTTCTTT.

J is TRBJ1-1 and V is TRBV11-2, with 8 nucleotides matching TRBD1. J was trimmed by 7 bases and V by 1 base; bases with no gene match: 8. The CDR3 contains 15 residues. Germline V gene data show CDR1 as SGHAT and CDR2 as FQNNGV. This CDR3 reads CASSLGQGSGGEAFF. The CDR3 DNA follows: TGTGCCAGCAGCTTAGGACAGGGGTCTGGTGGTGAAGCTTTCTTT.

In this sample, this clonotype turned up many times. The chain carries TRBV7-8 and TRBJ2-1; TRBD2 matches at 9 bases. V lost 5 bases and J lost 4; bases outside the gene matches: 3. CDR1 is SGHVS and CDR2 is FQNEAQ in the germline V gene. This CDR3 spans 14 amino acids. CDR3 DNA sequence: TGTGCCAGCAGCCGCGGGGGGGCTTACAATGAGCAGTTCTTC. Translation: CASSRGGAYNEQFF. Using reference TRBV7-8 and TRBJ2-1 for the parts outside the CDR3, the full variable domain is GAGVSQSPRYKVAKRGQDVALRCDPISGHVSLFWYQQALGQGPEFLTYFQNEAQLDKSGLPSDRFFAERPEGSVSTLKIQRTQQEDSAVYLCASSRGGAYNEQFFGPGTRLTVL.

This clonotype was found a few times. The chain uses TRBV19 and TRBJ2-2, with D tentatively TRBD2 (6 bases). Trimming left V 4 bases short and J 6 bases short, with 18 bases between. The CDR3 totals 16 residues. Germline CDR1 is LNHDA and CDR2 is SQIVND (reference sequence). The CDR3, as DNA: TGTGCCAGTAGTAACCGGGACTCCCCAAGGCCCGGGGAGCTGTTTTTT. Translating gives CASSNRDSPRPGELFF.

The CDR3 spells CSASSGEPYEQYF. CDR3 DNA: TGCAGTGCTAGTTCCGGGGAACCCTACGAGCAGTACTTC. V and J are TRBV20-1 and TRBJ2-7; weak D call: TRBD2 (5 bases). The germline V gene encodes CDR1 DFQATT and CDR2 SNEGSKA (reference sequence). The V end was cut by 3 bases, the J end by 2 bases, with 11 bases between. The CDR3 is 13 residues long.